Listed below are T cell receptor beta chains from one sample, sequenced in a study of blood T cells in healthy people across ages. TCRdb independently ran MiXCR on the 5' RACE reads; one entry per CDR3 protein. The table has over 600,000 distinct CDR3 sequences, about 61% seen once. Sequenced material: blood. Receptors were obtained from a man aged 35-49 years in good health. The CDR3 runs from the conserved cysteine through the conserved F or W.

v_call cdr3_aa
TRBV24-1 CATSDPTSRGAQETQYF
TRBV7-2 CASSTEASYNEQFF
TRBV6-6 CASRFPGTTGGEQPQHF
TRBV11-2 CASSRNGLEGELFF
TRBV6-5 CASSYSTGGLTEAFF
TRBV10-3 CASVKEGGYGYTF
TRBV27 CASSLYFSDTQYF
TRBV28 CASSFATPGTSLAREQFF
TRBV4-3 CASSQDAGADQPQHF
TRBV4-1 CASSNHLRSSGRDNEQFF
TRBV5-1 CASSLSPGSPSPLHF
TRBV20-1 CSAPRPDTYRDTQYF
TRBV4-2 CASASGQGEKLFF
TRBV20-1 CSARVPGLAGGGDTQYF
TRBV25-1 CASMGETQYF
TRBV7-9 CASSFGVFGTDTQYF
TRBV20-1 CSAFTGRTNEKLFF
TRBV7-2 CASSLRGESYEQYF
TRBV11-2 CASSLDPGNTEAFF
TRBV28 CASRYRDRRTDEAFF
TRBV3-1 CASSPRTCGDTEAFF
TRBV12-3/TRBV12-4 CASSLGRGPPGTDTQYF
TRBV6-1 CASRPQGLPDIQYF
TRBV10-3 CAISESSSGETQYF
TRBV3-1 CASSQNTSGRSGTDTQYF
TRBV4-3 CASSQPGQGRTGANVLTF
TRBV7-6 CASSVVVQETQYF
TRBV4-1 CASSLQGTRYEQYF
TRBV5-1 CASSFSRTGTLGPETQYF
TRBV12-3/TRBV12-4 CASRDRGQVAGELFF
TRBV29-1 CSVEALSGTPALLYF
TRBV20-1 CSASGRNQETQYF
TRBV9 CASSVRVGANVLTF
TRBV20-1 CSVRIGAYEQYF
TRBV12-3/TRBV12-4 CASSFDPNQPQHF
TRBV27 CASSQRGQMTGELFF
TRBV3-1 CASSRDLMREMYSEQYF
TRBV20-1 CSANGETGGLGEKLFF
TRBV5-1 CASSLRIAASTDTQYF
TRBV28 CASWTDAYQETQYF
TRBV7-6 CAVGGAVGDTQYF
TRBV2 CASRQGSYYEQYF
TRBV7-2 CASSPRGSTSGGLTQYF
TRBV12-3/TRBV12-4 CASSLTGLHEQFF
TRBV5-1 CASSFVELGTGELFF
TRBV12-3/TRBV12-4 CASSLGTGLGTQYF
TRBV6-1 CACRTGDYEQYF
TRBV11-3 CASSLVRGSRGYTF
TRBV11-2 CASRREQGMISNEQFF
TRBV6-5 CASRDRDGHDEAFF
TRBV5-1 CASSEPDRGIQETRYF
TRBV2 CASSEVTGSEQYF
TRBV10-2 CASSVRISEQYF
TRBV5-1 CASSLAGQPVQETQYF